Shown below are 27 T cell receptor beta chains from a single sample sequenced in a study of identical twins. Using its own MiXCR run on the 5' RACE reads, TCRdb lists one record per CDR3 protein. The data show 1.5 million to 2 million distinct CDR3 sequences, about 30% seen once. Sample: cord blood. The origin of the receptors is a newborn girl in good health.

This clonotype was detected only a few times. J is TRBJ1-2 and V is TRBV11-2; possibly TRBD1 for D (5 bases). V lost 6 bases and J lost 3, with 17 bases in between. Germline V CDR1 and CDR2: SGHAT, FQNNGV. The CDR3 consists of 15 residues. CDR3 sequence: CASSNHGGVDYGYTF. As DNA, the CDR3 is TGTGCCAGCAGTAACCACGGGGGAGTAGACTATGGCTACACCTTC.

The sample holds a few counts of this clonotype. V usage is TRBV20-1 and J usage is TRBJ1-2; 9 bases map to TRBD1. With V trimmed by 3 bases and J by 8 bases, 7 bases remained unmatched. The CDR3 loop spans 13 amino acids. In germline, CDR1 is DFQATT, CDR2 SNEGSKA (reference sequence). CDR3 in amino acids: CSASKTGGSGYTF. The CDR3 DNA follows: TGCAGTGCTAGTAAAACAGGGGGCTCCGGCTACACCTTC.

This chain connects TRBV3-1 to TRBJ2-1; 8 bases are shared with TRBD2. Trimming cost V 5 bases and J 13 bases; bases outside gene matches: 16. Germline CDR1 and CDR2: LGHDT and YNNKEL (reference sequence). CDR3 length: 15 amino acids. As DNA, the CDR3 is TGTGCCAGCAGCTCAACCGACGGGAGGGCCTTAACCCAGTTCTTC. Its translation: CASSSTDGRALTQFF.

The rearrangement joins TRBV5-1 to TRBJ2-5; 7 bases line up with TRBD1. V lost 0 bases, J lost 11 bases, and 7 bases stayed unmatched. The germline CDR1 and CDR2 sequences are SGHRS and YFSETQ. The CDR3 runs 13 residues. CDR3 sequence: CASSLDVRGQQYF. CDR3 DNA: TGCGCCAGCAGCTTGGACGTCCGGGGACAGCAGTACTTC. The full variable domain, rest sourced from reference TRBV5-1 and TRBJ2-5, is KAGVTQTPRYLIKTRGQQVTLSCSPISGHRSVSWYQQTPGQGLQFLFEYFSETQRNKGNFPGRFSGRQFSNSRSEMNVSTLELGDSALYLCASSLDVRGQQYFGPGTRLLVL.

The chain carries TRBV28 and TRBJ1-2; the D gene is possibly TRBD1 (6 bases). V lost 4 bases to trimming and J lost 0 bases, with 24 bases between them. The CDR3 extends over 19 amino acids. Germline V gives CDR1 MDHEN, CDR2 SYDVKM. Here the CDR3 reads CASSSPIYRPRDTNYGYTF. The CDR3 DNA sequence: TGTGCCAGCAGTTCACCTATCTATCGACCCCGGGACACTAACTATGGCTACACCTTC.

This clonotype was observed a handful of times. The chain has TRBV5-1 and TRBJ1-5; tentative D call: TRBD1 (5 bases). V lost 5 bases and J lost 0, with 12 bases in between. Looked up from germline, CDR1 is SGHRS and CDR2 is YFSETQ. The CDR3 extends over 15 amino acids. CDR3 sequence (DNA): TGCGCCAGCAGGTTAAACAGGAATAGCAATCAGCCCCAGCATTTT. Translating gives CASRLNRNSNQPQHF.

This clonotype came up many times. A single base separates this from a much larger clone, so it may be a read error. This rearrangement joins TRBV12-3 or TRBV12-4 to TRBJ1-1; maybe TRBD1 (5 bases). The CDR3 has 11 amino acids. The V and J ends lost 6 bases and 3 bases respectively, with 5 bases between them. The CDR3 reads CASRQDTEAFF. CDR3 DNA: TGTGCCAGCAGACAGGACACTGAAGCTTTCTTT.

J is TRBJ2-7 and V is TRBV7-2; 10 bases map to TRBD1. This CDR3 has 16 amino acids. Germline-derived CDR1 and CDR2 are SGHTA and FQGNSA. J gave up 2 bases and V 1 base, and 5 bases lay outside the gene matches. This chain's CDR3 is CASSLGGGQGTYEQYF. In nucleotides, the CDR3 is TGTGCCAGCAGCTTAGGGGGGGGACAGGGGACCTACGAGCAGTACTTC.

The CDR3 DNA reads as TGTGCCAGCAGTTCCAAAAGACTTACGAACACTGAAGCTTTCTTT. It codes for CASSSKRLTNTEAFF. The gene calls are TRBV12-3 or TRBV12-4 and TRBJ1-1; D gene ambiguous. V was shortened by 4 bases and J by 1 base, with 13 bases between the two germline ends. This CDR3 comprises 15 residues.

The chain uses TRBV28 and TRBJ2-3; no definite D call. The CDR3 has 10 residues. Germline V CDR1 and CDR2: MDHEN, SYDVKM. Trimming stripped 7 bases from V and 6 bases from J, with 5 bases between. CDR3 loop: CASMTDTQYF. The CDR3 DNA follows: TGTGCCAGCATGACCGATACGCAGTATTTT.

The chain combines TRBV5-1 with TRBJ1-4; tentatively, D is TRBD1 (5 bases). This CDR3 is 15 amino acids long. V was cut by 0 bases and J by 8 bases, with 14 bases left in between. Germline V gene sequence: CDR1 SGHRS, CDR2 YFSETQ. The CDR3 spells CASSLDGQGGEKLFF. The CDR3 DNA follows: TGCGCCAGCAGCTTGGATGGGCAGGGAGGAGAAAAACTGTTTTTT. The full variable domain, completed using reference TRBV5-1 and TRBJ1-4, is KAGVTQTPRYLIKTRGQQVTLSCSPISGHRSVSWYQQTPGQGLQFLFEYFSETQRNKGNFPGRFSGRQFSNSRSEMNVSTLELGDSALYLCASSLDGQGGEKLFFGSGTQLSVL.

On this clonotype itself: One end of the junction is discordant with germline, which a read error may explain. The chain links TRBV12-3 or TRBV12-4 to TRBJ1-3, with unresolved D. This CDR3 is 17 amino acids long. In DNA, the CDR3 is TGTGCCAGCAGTTTAGGGCAGGCCCCTTACTCTGGAGACACCATATATTTT. It codes for CASSLGQAPYSGDTIYF.

This chain connects TRBV12-3 or TRBV12-4 to TRBJ1-2; 8 bases are shared with TRBD1. The CDR3 has 16 residues. J was trimmed by 2 bases and V by 4 bases; bases with no gene match: 9. CDR3 amino acids: CASSSGQGIRNYGYTF. DNA for the CDR3: TGTGCCAGCAGTTCAGGACAGGGTATCCGCAACTATGGCTACACCTTC.

The J gene is TRBJ1-2, the V gene TRBV28; 10 bases are shared with TRBD1. Per germline, CDR1 MDHEN and CDR2 SYDVKM. With V trimmed by 10 bases and J by 3 bases, 5 bases remained unmatched. This CDR3 spans 13 amino acids. CDR3: CATDRGEYYGYTF. DNA of the CDR3: TGTGCCACGGACAGGGGGGAATACTATGGCTACACCTTC.

This clonotype came up a few times. The gene calls are TRBV11-2 and TRBJ2-7; no reliable D call. Germline V gene sequence: CDR1 SGHAT, CDR2 FQNNGV. The CDR3 runs to 14 residues. Trimming removed 5 bases at V and 5 bases at J, with 16 bases between. The CDR3 coding sequence is TGTGCCAGCAGCCCACAGCTGGGGTCGGACGAGCAGTACTTC. This encodes CASSPQLGSDEQYF.

This clonotype has just a few counts. This chain joins TRBV5-1 and TRBJ2-3; D tentatively fits TRBD1 or TRBD2 (6 bases each). This CDR3 spans 17 amino acids. V gave up 4 bases and J gave up 0 bases, with 18 bases separating them. Germline V gives CDR1 SGHRS, CDR2 YFSETQ. The chain's CDR3 is CASSVLTGGPSTDTQYF. As DNA, the CDR3 is TGCGCCAGCAGCGTCCTCACCGGGGGCCCTAGCACAGATACGCAGTATTTT.

This chain links TRBV25-1 with TRBJ2-4, with D maybe TRBD1 (6 bases). Germline V gives CDR1 MGHDK, CDR2 SYGVNS. V was cut by 2 bases and J by 1 base, with 6 bases left in between. CDR3 length equals 14 residues. The CDR3: CASSEDRAKNIQYF. Written as DNA, the CDR3 is TGTGCCAGCAGTGAAGACAGGGCCAAAAACATTCAGTACTTC.

A few counts support this clonotype. The chain employs TRBV9 and TRBJ1-5, with D tentatively TRBD1 (6 bases). Per germline, CDR1 SGDLS and CDR2 YYNGEE. The CDR3 loop spans 13 amino acids. Trimming removed 0 bases at V and 7 bases at J, with 8 bases between. Here the CDR3 reads CASSVGGGQPQHF. CDR3 nucleotides: TGTGCCAGCAGCGTAGGAGGGGGGCAGCCCCAGCATTTT. Using reference TRBV9 and TRBJ1-5 for the parts outside the CDR3, the full variable domain is DSGVTQTPKHLITATGQRVTLRCSPRSGDLSVYWYQQSLDQGLQFLIQYYNGEERAKGNILERFSAQQFPDLHSELNLSSLELGDSALYFCASSVGGGQPQHFGDGTRLSIL.

V and J are TRBV29-1 and TRBJ1-2; D gene uncertain. CDR1 SQVTM and CDR2 ANQGSEA come from the germline V gene. This CDR3 contains 14 residues. Deletions cut 1 base from V and 8 bases from J, with 17 bases between. The CDR3 nucleotides are TGCAGCGTTGAAGCTCGGATGGACCCCCGGGGCTACACCTTC. Translated, it gives CSVEARMDPRGYTF.

This sequence joins TRBV6-1 and TRBJ1-4; D is perhaps TRBD1 (5 bases). The CDR3 runs 14 residues. The ends were cut back, 10 bases at V and 2 bases at J, with 14 bases in the middle. Germline assignment: CDR1 MNHNS and CDR2 SASEGT. In DNA, the CDR3 is TGTGCCACCAGGCCGGGACTGACTAATGAAAAACTGTTTTTT. It codes for CATRPGLTNEKLFF.

This chain connects TRBV5-1 to TRBJ2-4, with a weak D call TRBD1 (5 bases). The J call is doubtful: the DNA matches TRBJ2-7 better. The CDR3 is made up of 15 amino acids. Germline CDR1 and CDR2: SGHRS and YFSETQ. The CDR3 sequence is CASSLVRTKHYEQYF. For the CDR3, the DNA is TGCGCCAGCAGCTTGGTGAGGACAAAACACTACGAGCAGTACTTC.

The chain has TRBV5-1 and TRBJ2-6; D is ambiguous. The CDR3 covers 15 residues. Trimming cost V 2 bases and J 4 bases, with 10 bases left between them. Germline CDR1 is SGHRS and CDR2 is YFSETQ. This chain's CDR3 is CASSLWVGGANVLTF. The CDR3, as DNA: TGCGCCAGCAGCTTATGGGTCGGGGGGGCCAACGTCCTGACTTTC.

The J gene is TRBJ2-1, the V gene TRBV5-4; no firm D call. The CDR3 length is 15 residues. V was cut by 4 bases and J by 3 bases, with 14 bases left in between. Per germline, CDR1 SGHNT and CDR2 YYREEE (reference sequence). CDR3 DNA sequence: TGTGCCAGCAGCAATTATGGGTGGTACTACAATGAGCAGTTCTTC. It encodes CASSNYGWYYNEQFF.

V and J are TRBV7-2 and TRBJ2-3, with TRBD2 matching over 8 bases. Germline V gives CDR1 SGHTA, CDR2 FQGNSA. J was trimmed by 4 bases and V by 2 bases; bases with no gene match: 17. The CDR3 extends over 19 amino acids. CDR3 in amino acids: CASSLSPRGAGGRADTQYF. The CDR3 DNA reads TGTGCCAGCAGCTTATCCCCCCGAGGGGCGGGAGGCCGTGCAGATACGCAGTATTTT.

A single count supports this clonotype. The J gene is TRBJ2-7, the V gene TRBV5-8; D is ambiguous. Trimming shortened V by 4 bases and J by 6 bases, and 8 bases separated the two germline ends. Germline V CDR1 and CDR2: SGHTS, YDEGEE. This CDR3 has 11 amino acids. CDR3: CASSQNVEQYF. CDR3 nucleotides: TGTGCCAGCAGCCAGAACGTCGAGCAGTACTTC.

This clonotype was detected a few times. The chain carries TRBV9 and TRBJ1-5, with 7 bases fitting TRBD1. From germline, CDR1 is SGDLS and CDR2 YYNGEE. V lost 0 bases, J lost 3 bases, and 3 bases stayed unmatched. This CDR3 spans 15 amino acids. As DNA, the CDR3 is TGTGCCAGCAGCGTAGAGGACAGGCCCAATCAGCCCCAGCATTTT. It translates to CASSVEDRPNQPQHF.

At least ten counts were recorded for this clonotype. J is TRBJ2-4 and V is TRBV9; D tentatively fits TRBD1 or TRBD2 (5 bases each). This CDR3 has 14 residues. The germline gives CDR1 SGDLS, CDR2 YYNGEE. The germline V and J ends were trimmed by 0 bases and 8 bases, with 12 bases remaining between them. The DNA of the CDR3 is TGTGCCAGCAGCGTAGTGTCAGGGAGTGACATTCAGTACTTC. Its protein product is CASSVVSGSDIQYF.